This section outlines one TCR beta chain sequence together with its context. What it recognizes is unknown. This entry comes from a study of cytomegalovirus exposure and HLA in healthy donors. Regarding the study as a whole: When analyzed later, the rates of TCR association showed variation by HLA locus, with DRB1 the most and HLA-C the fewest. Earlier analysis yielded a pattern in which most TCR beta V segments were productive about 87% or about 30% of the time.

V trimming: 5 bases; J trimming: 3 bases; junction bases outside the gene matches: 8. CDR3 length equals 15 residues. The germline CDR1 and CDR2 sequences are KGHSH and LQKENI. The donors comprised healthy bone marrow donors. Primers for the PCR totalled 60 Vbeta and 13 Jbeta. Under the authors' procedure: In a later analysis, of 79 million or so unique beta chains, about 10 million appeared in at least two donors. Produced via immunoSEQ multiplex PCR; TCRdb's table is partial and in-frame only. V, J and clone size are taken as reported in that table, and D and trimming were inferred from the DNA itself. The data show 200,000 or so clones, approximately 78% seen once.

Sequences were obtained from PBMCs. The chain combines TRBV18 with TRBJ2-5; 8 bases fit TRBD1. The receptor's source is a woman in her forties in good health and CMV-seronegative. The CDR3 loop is CASSSNGQGEETQYF. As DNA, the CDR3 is TGTGCCAGCTCATCCAATGGACAGGGAGAAGAGACCCAGTACTTC.